These T cell receptor beta chains were read from a single sample in a study of shared clonotypes between healthy human individuals. Repertoires were generated with immunoSEQ multiplex PCR, while TCRdb's copy carries only in-frame clones and drops some. The data contain hundreds of thousands of clones, around 75% of them seen just once; the ten biggest clones take up approximately 13%. The sample taken for sequencing was PBMCs. These receptors all come from a woman in her thirties or forties in good health. Some clones in this sample may be carry-over from other donors' samples. CDR3s include the opening cysteine and the closing phenylalanine or tryptophan. The order of the fields is CDR3 length, V gene, J gene, CDR3 protein.

>14|TRBV2|TRBJ2-5
CASSAMTSQETQYF
>14|TRBV6-6|TRBJ1-5
CASSYMTLYQPQHF
>15|TRBV18|TRBJ2-7
CASSRTSGSGYEQYF
>15|TRBV5-4|TRBJ2-1
CASSLPGLEDNEQFF
>15|TRBV6-4|TRBJ2-1
CASSEASGEVNEQFF
>14|TRBV5-4|TRBJ2-7
CASSSPLYGHEQYF
>16|TRBV5-6|TRBJ1-2
CASSFPERTGSLGYTF
>15|TRBV19|TRBJ2-7
CASSRTSGATYEQYF
>14|TRBV30|TRBJ2-2
CAWRRQGSTGELFF
>14|TRBV10-3|TRBJ2-2
CAISEGPNTGELFF
>14|TRBV28|TRBJ1-5
CASSLWDSDQPQHF